Described below is a single TCR beta chain sequence and its context. Its matching antigen is unknown. The data belong to a study of OX40 agonist ivuxolimab in advanced cancers. The germline V gene has CDR1 LNHNV and CDR2 YYDKDF (reference sequence). The CDR3 is 14 residues long. V shed 5 bases, J shed 8 bases, and the junction held 8 bases outside the gene matches. Method: immunoSEQ multiplex PCR; TCRdb's copy keeps in-frame clones and lacks some. The table has approximately 19,000 clones, over 75% seen once. Study conclusions and caveats: Nonresponders included some who also had low normalized T-cell clonal expansion. On average, a greater number of expanded clones characterised CD8+ T cells relative to CD4+. Which antigen the expanded peripheral T cells recognized is unknown. The CD4+ and CD8+ T cells in the blood had expanded clonally by week 6 at 0.1 to 3.0 mg/kg.

The V call is TRBV15, the J call TRBJ2-4, with 8 bases identical to TRBD1. The sample consisted of CD4+ or CD8+ T cells sorted from blood, taken in a trial of the OX40 agonist ivuxolimab. This TCR derives from an adult with an advanced solid tumor such as melanoma, head and neck, liver or kidney cancer. CDR3: CATSWSLDRDIQYF. CDR3 nucleotides: TGTGCCACCAGCTGGAGCCTGGACAGGGACATTCAGTACTTC.